This TCR beta chain was recorded in a study of CD8 T cells in Susac syndrome. TEMRA cells were FACS-enriched and CD8+ and CD4+ T cells negatively isolated. This clonotype occurred once. RNA was extracted with the RNeasy kit, and a quantity of roughly 0.5 to 1 ug was reverse transcribed using random hexamers. By means of immunoSEQ multiplex PCR, TCR beta CDR3 spanning 54 Vbeta and 13 Jbeta underwent amplification. MiXCR was run by TCRdb on the immunoSEQ multiplex PCR reads, yielding one entry per CDR3 protein. Of just under 150,000 distinct CDR3 sequences detected, around 94% appear once; the ten largest clones hold over 0.07%. The source material was CD4+ T cells from PBMCs. The receptor comes from a human donor in good health.

Here the CDR3 reads CASSIQSPGNEQFF. CDR3 DNA sequence: TGTGCCAGTAGTATCCAATCCCCGGGAAATGAGCAGTTCTTC. The chain has TRBV19 and TRBJ2-1; TRBD2 is a possible D gene (5 bases). The CDR3 is 14 amino acids. Trimming took off 3 bases at V and 7 bases at J, with 13 bases between the two ends. The germline CDR1 and CDR2 sequences are LNHDA and SQIVND (reference sequence).